Shown below are 24 T cell receptor beta chains from a single sample sequenced in a study of breast tumors, draining lymph nodes, adjacent tissues. TCRdb reanalysed the multiplex PCR reads using MiXCR and keeps one entry per CDR3 protein. The sample consists of roughly 14,000 distinct CDR3 sequences, 55% of them appearing once. Sequences were obtained from tumor-adjacent breast tissue. The source of these receptors is a female donor with breast cancer. Some clones in this sample may be carry-over from other donors' samples.

The genes are TRBV5-1 and TRBJ2-7; D may be TRBD2 (5 bases). The CDR3 loop spans 15 amino acids. Per germline, CDR1 SGHRS and CDR2 YFSETQ. Trimming cost V 0 bases and J 1 base, with 11 bases left between them. CDR3: CASSLAVGGSYEQYF. The DNA of the CDR3 is TGCGCCAGCAGCTTGGCCGTTGGCGGGTCCTACGAGCAGTACTTC.

This chain links TRBV7-9 with TRBJ1-2, with D perhaps matching TRBD1 (5 bases). The CDR3 runs to 13 residues. Between the trimmed V and J ends, which lost 7 bases and 3 bases, there was a span of 12 bases. CDR1 SEHNR and CDR2 FQNEAQ come from the germline V gene (reference sequence). The DNA of the CDR3 is TGTGCCAGCACAAGGGGAGGCTACTATGGCTACACCTTC. Its protein product is CASTRGGYYGYTF.

This clonotype was observed at least ten times. The V gene is TRBV24-1, the J gene TRBJ1-1, with unresolved D. Germline CDR1 and CDR2: KGHDR and SFDVKD. The CDR3 covers 14 residues. The germline V and J ends were trimmed by 9 bases and 1 base, with 14 bases remaining between them. CDR3 region: CATRSSLGNTEAFF. As DNA, the CDR3 is TGTGCCACCCGTTCGTCTCTCGGGAACACTGAAGCTTTCTTT.

The chain joins TRBV4-3 to TRBJ2-7; no definite D call. Deletions cut 0 bases from V and 3 bases from J, with 9 bases between. The CDR3 extends over 14 amino acids. CDR1 LGHNA and CDR2 YSLEER come from the germline V gene. This CDR3 is CASSQELYSYEQYF. Written as DNA, the CDR3 is TGCGCCAGCAGCCAAGAATTATACAGCTACGAGCAGTACTTC.

This clonotype came up many times. The V gene is TRBV5-6, the J gene TRBJ1-4; D gene uncertain. The V end lost 5 bases, the J end lost 5 bases, and 16 bases lay between the germline ends. CDR3 size: 15 residues. Germline CDR1 reads SGHDT; CDR2 reads YYEEEE. The CDR3 DNA reads TGTGCCAGCAGTTGGGCGCACCGAGCCAATGAAAAACTGTTTTTT. It translates to CASSWAHRANEKLFF.

This clonotype was found many times. The chain has TRBV3-1 and TRBJ1-2; D remains ambiguous. The CDR3 extends over 15 amino acids. Trimming removed 1 base at V and 0 bases at J, with 9 bases between. The V gene's germline CDR1 is LGHDT and CDR2 YNNKEL (reference sequence). CDR3 sequence reads: CASSQAYGANYGYTF. CDR3 DNA sequence: TGTGCCAGCAGCCAAGCCTACGGGGCTAACTATGGCTACACCTTC.

This clonotype was counted at least ten times. The chain employs TRBV11-2 and TRBJ1-2; D remains unclear. Germline V gene data show CDR1 as SGHAT and CDR2 as FQNNGV. There are 16 residues in the CDR3. The germline V and J ends were trimmed by 0 bases and 4 bases, with 15 bases remaining between them. The CDR3 DNA reads TGTGCCAGCAGCTTAGATGGGCAGGCGCCCCTCTATGGCTACACCTTC. This gives the protein CASSLDGQAPLYGYTF.

The chain links TRBV20-1 to TRBJ2-3; 16 nucleotides match TRBD2. Germline CDR1 is DFQATT and CDR2 is SNEGSKA (reference sequence). Trimming at V came to 6 bases and at J to 5 bases, leaving 8 bases not matched to a gene. The CDR3 runs 16 residues. The CDR3: CSAAGTSGGAKDTQYF. DNA of the CDR3: TGCAGTGCAGCGGGGACTAGCGGGGGGGCAAAAGATACGCAGTATTTT.

A single count supports this clonotype. An end of the junction does not agree with germline; a read error may underlie this. V and J are TRBV6-6 and TRBJ2-2; D is possibly TRBD2 (5 bases). CDR1 and CDR2 (germline): MNHNY, SVGAGI (reference sequence). The CDR3 has 19 residues. The CDR3: CASSQLGSVEVVSTGELFF. The CDR3 nucleotides read TGTGCCAGCAGCCAACTCGGGTCCGTGGAGGTAGTTAGCACCGGGGAGCTGTTCTTT.

The rearrangement uses TRBV19 and TRBJ1-2; TRBD1 matches at 10 bases. CDR3 length: 17 residues. Germline V gene lookup returns CDR1 LNHDA and CDR2 SQIVND (reference sequence). Trimming cost V 6 bases and J 5 bases; bases outside gene matches: 15. The CDR3 loop is CASSLQAGTGVGYGYTF. The CDR3 region has the DNA TGTGCCAGTAGCCTACAGGCCGGGACAGGGGTAGGGTATGGCTACACCTTC.

This clonotype was recorded many times. The genes are TRBV12-3 or TRBV12-4 and TRBJ1-2; TRBD1 aligns across 8 bases. Trimming removed 6 bases from V and 8 bases from J; junction bases left unmatched: 14. The CDR3 has 15 amino acids. The CDR3 DNA follows: TGTGCCAGCAGCCCCAGACAGGGGCCGGGAGGGGGCTACACCTTC. It is translated as CASSPRQGPGGGYTF.

This clonotype qualifies as medium-sized. This sequence joins TRBV7-4 and TRBJ2-7; weak D call: TRBD1 (5 bases). This CDR3 spans 14 amino acids. Trimming took 3 bases from V and 3 from J, leaving 12 bases between them. The germline CDR1 and CDR2 sequences are SGHVT and SQSDAQ. In DNA, the CDR3 is TGTGCCAGCAGCTTCCCCATCAGGGTCTACGAGCAGTACTTC. This translates into CASSFPIRVYEQYF. The variable domain in full, completed from reference TRBV7-4 and TRBJ2-7, reads GAGVSQSPRYKVAKRGRDVALRCDSISGHVTLYWYRQTLGQGSEVLTYSQSDAQRDKSGRPSGRFSAERPERSVSTLKIQRTEQGDSAVYLCASSFPIRVYEQYFGPGTRLTVT.

V gene TRBV20-1 combines with J gene TRBJ1-6; D perhaps matches TRBD1 (5 bases). Per germline, CDR1 DFQATT and CDR2 SNEGSKA (reference sequence). CDR3 length equals 14 residues. Trimming shortened V by 6 bases and J by 5 bases, and 14 bases separated the two germline ends. The DNA for the CDR3 is TGCAGTGCCGAGACAGTAAGAGATAATTCACCCCTCCACTTT. It specifies CSAETVRDNSPLHF.

The V and J genes are TRBV6-1 and TRBJ2-7, with unresolved D. The germline V gene encodes CDR1 MNHNS and CDR2 SASEGT. The CDR3 is 16 residues long. V dropped 5 bases and J dropped 5 bases, with 22 bases sitting between them. CDR3 DNA sequence: TGTGCCAGCAGTCAACATTGGACGACGCTGGAAAACGAGCAGTACTTC. This encodes CASSQHWTTLENEQYF.

This clonotype was seen only once. V and J are TRBV20-1 and TRBJ1-6, with 7 bases aligning to TRBD1. The ends lost 4 bases at V and 12 bases at J; junction bases unmatched: 15. CDR3 length: 15 amino acids. CDR1 and CDR2 (germline): DFQATT, SNEGSKA (reference sequence). CDR3 sequence reads: CSAKRDSPDFEPLHF. The DNA of the CDR3 is TGCAGTGCTAAGAGGGACAGCCCAGACTTTGAACCCCTCCACTTT.

The genes are TRBV6-6 and TRBJ1-4, with D possibly TRBD1 on 5 matching bases. Germline-derived CDR1 and CDR2 are MNHNY and SVGAGI (reference sequence). V lost 1 base and J 12 bases, leaving 18 bases between the germline ends. The CDR3 has 15 residues. CDR3 loop: CASSYYSEGKGELFF. DNA for the CDR3: TGTGCCAGCAGTTACTACAGCGAGGGGAAAGGGGAACTGTTTTTT.

The rearrangement joins TRBV19 to TRBJ2-1, with D possibly being TRBD2 (6 bases). Per germline, CDR1 LNHDA and CDR2 SQIVND (reference sequence). Trimming shortened V by 5 bases and J by 4 bases, and 12 bases separated the two germline ends. The CDR3 spans 14 residues. CDR3 sequence reads: CASSWGVGYNEQFF. For the CDR3, the DNA is TGTGCCAGTAGTTGGGGGGTCGGATACAATGAGCAGTTCTTC. Supplemented by reference TRBV19 and TRBJ2-1, the full variable domain reads DGGITQSPKYLFRKEGQNVTLSCEQNLNHDAMYWYRQDPGQGLRLIYYSQIVNDFQKGDIAEGYSVSREKKESFPLTVTSAQKNPTAFYLCASSWGVGYNEQFFGPGTRLTVL.

The chain links TRBV20-1 to TRBJ1-4; D is perhaps TRBD1 (5 bases). Trimming stripped 3 bases from V and 0 bases from J, with 5 bases between. There are 13 residues in the CDR3. Germline V gene lookup returns CDR1 DFQATT and CDR2 SNEGSKA (reference sequence). This chain's CDR3 is CSASRATNEKLFF. In DNA, the CDR3 is TGCAGTGCTAGCAGGGCAACTAATGAAAAACTGTTTTTT.

This clonotype was counted ten times or more. J is TRBJ2-5 and V is TRBV28; possibly TRBD2 for D (6 bases). The CDR3 has 12 residues. V lost 6 bases, J lost 4 bases, and 9 bases lay in between. The germline gives CDR1 MDHEN, CDR2 SYDVKM. This chain's CDR3 is CASSRGRETQYF. The CDR3 coding sequence is TGTGCCAGCAGCCGGGGGAGAGAGACCCAGTACTTC.

This clonotype is labeled medium-sized. The CDR3 region is CASSLGGQGPYEQYF. CDR3 nucleotides: TGTGCCAGCAGCTTGGGGGGACAGGGGCCTTACGAGCAGTACTTC. The rearrangement joins TRBV5-8 to TRBJ2-7, with TRBD1 identical over 10 bases. V gave up 0 bases and J gave up 4 bases; unmatched junction bases: 4. Per the germline V gene, CDR1 is SGHTS and CDR2 is YDEGEE. The CDR3 loop spans 15 amino acids.

This clonotype has a count of ten or more. This chain connects TRBV19 to TRBJ2-1; a possible D gene is TRBD2 (6 bases). CDR1 is LNHDA and CDR2 is SQIVND in the germline V gene (reference sequence). The CDR3 contains 14 residues. Trimming removed 5 bases at V and 2 bases at J, with 10 bases between. CDR3 nucleotides: TGTGCCAGTAGTGCGGGAAGTCCCTACAATGAGCAGTTCTTC. Translating it yields CASSAGSPYNEQFF.

J is TRBJ2-7 and V is TRBV5-6; TRBD2 matches 13 bases. J was trimmed by 6 bases and V by 4 bases; bases with no gene match: 13. This CDR3 is 17 amino acids long. Germline CDR1 reads SGHDT; CDR2 reads YYEEEE. The DNA of the CDR3 is TGTGCCAGCAGCCCCGACGCTGATGGGACTAGCGGGACCGAGCAGTACTTC. Translation: CASSPDADGTSGTEQYF.

The rearrangement uses TRBV27 and TRBJ2-3; 10 nucleotides agree with TRBD2. The germline V gene has CDR1 MNHEY and CDR2 SMNVEV (reference sequence). The junction had 5 bases not matched to a gene; V was cut back by 5 bases and J by 6 bases. This CDR3 is built from 14 residues. The CDR3 coding sequence is TGTGCCAGCAGTCCTAGCGGGAGCGACGATACGCAGTATTTT. Amino acid sequence: CASSPSGSDDTQYF.

This clonotype was counted many times. This chain joins TRBV5-1 and TRBJ2-5; D is perhaps TRBD1 or TRBD2 (6 bases each). This CDR3 region has 15 residues. V lost 4 bases to trimming and J lost 1 base, with 14 bases between them. Germline V gene data show CDR1 as SGHRS and CDR2 as YFSETQ. CDR3 DNA sequence: TGCGCCAGCAGCCCGGAGGGGGGTCTCCAAGAGACCCAGTACTTC. The encoded protein is CASSPEGGLQETQYF.